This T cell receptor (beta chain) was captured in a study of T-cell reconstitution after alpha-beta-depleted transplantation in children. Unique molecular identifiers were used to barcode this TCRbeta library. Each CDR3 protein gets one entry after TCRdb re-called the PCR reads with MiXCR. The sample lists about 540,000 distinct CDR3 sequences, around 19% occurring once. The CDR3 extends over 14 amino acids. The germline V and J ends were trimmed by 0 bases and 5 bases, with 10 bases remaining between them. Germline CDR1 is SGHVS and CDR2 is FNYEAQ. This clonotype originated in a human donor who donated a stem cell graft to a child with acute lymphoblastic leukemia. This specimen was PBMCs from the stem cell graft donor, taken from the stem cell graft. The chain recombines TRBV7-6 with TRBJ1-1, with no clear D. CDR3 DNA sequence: TGTGCCAGCAGCTTAGCGGGCCCTACTACTGAAGCTTTCTTT. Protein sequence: CASSLAGPTTEAFF. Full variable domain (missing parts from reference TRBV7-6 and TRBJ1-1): GAGVSQSPRYKVTKRGQDVALRCDPISGHVSLYWYRQALGQGPEFLTYFNYEAQQDKSGLPNDRFSAERPEGSISTLTIQRTEQRDSAMYRCASSLAGPTTEAFFGQGTRLTVV.